The 6 T cell receptor beta chains presented below share a single source sample, sequenced in a study of T cell responses to AZD1222 COVID-19 vaccine. Sequencing used immunoSEQ multiplex PCR; TCRdb keeps in-frame clones, though not all of them. This table holds around 120,000 clones, around 85% found once. Sequencing was performed on peripheral blood, taken on day 0 of AZD1222 vaccination. The source of these receptors is an adult in good health.

This clone came up a few times. The rearrangement links TRBV9 to TRBJ2-1; 12 positions agree with TRBD2. Germline V lookup: CDR1 SGDLS, CDR2 YYNGEE. V shed 2 bases, J shed 9 bases, and the junction held 6 bases outside the gene matches. The length of the CDR3 is 15 residues. The CDR3 DNA follows: TGTGCCAGCAGCGTTCCTAGCGGGGGGGCCGGTGAGCAGTTCTTC. Amino acids: CASSVPSGGAGEQFF. The whole variable domain, filled in from reference TRBV9 and TRBJ2-1, reads DSGVTQTPKHLITATGQRVTLRCSPRSGDLSVYWYQQSLDQGLQFLIQYYNGEERAKGNILERFSAQQFPDLHSELNLSSLELGDSALYFCASSVPSGGAGEQFFGPGTRLTVL.

This sequence joins TRBV7-9 and TRBJ1-2; D not resolved. The CDR3 is 14 amino acids. CDR1 and CDR2 (germline): SEHNR, FQNEAQ (reference sequence). V lost 5 bases and J 4 bases, leaving 14 bases between the germline ends. The CDR3 coding sequence is TGTGCCAGCAGCCACCCGGACCGATTCTATGGCTACACCTTC. Translated, it gives CASSHPDRFYGYTF. The variable domain in full, completed from reference TRBV7-9 and TRBJ1-2, reads DTGVSQNPRHKITKRGQNVTFRCDPISEHNRLYWYRQTLGQGPEFLTYFQNEAQLEKSRLLSDRFSAERPKGSFSTLEIQRTEQGDSAMYLCASSHPDRFYGYTFGSGTRLTVV.

The chain couples TRBV6-6 to TRBJ2-4; 8 bases match TRBD1. This CDR3 is 16 amino acids long. The V and J ends lost 5 bases and 1 base, in that order; junction bases with no gene match: 7. The germline V gene has CDR1 MNHNY and CDR2 SVGAGI (reference sequence). The CDR3 bases are TGTGCCAGCAGTACCCAGGGGGCAGGGGCCAAAAACATTCAGTACTTC. This sequence encodes CASSTQGAGAKNIQYF.

The chain uses TRBV12-5 and TRBJ2-7; maybe TRBD2 (6 bases). The CDR3 has 14 residues. The germline gives CDR1 LGHNT, CDR2 FRNRAP. Trimming cost V 4 bases and J 0 bases, with 10 bases left between them. CDR3 loop: CASGWGESSYEQYF. CDR3 DNA: TGTGCTAGTGGTTGGGGGGAAAGCTCCTACGAGCAGTACTTC.

The J gene is TRBJ1-5, the V gene TRBV24-1, with 7 bases matching TRBD1. CDR1 is KGHDR, CDR2 SFDVKD, per germline. The V segment lost 4 bases and the J segment 12 bases; nucleotides outside the gene matches: 5. The CDR3 loop spans 12 amino acids. CDR3 in amino acids: CATSERQGNQHF. DNA for the CDR3: TGTGCCACCAGTGAGCGACAGGGAAACCAGCATTTT.

The V call is TRBV11-2, the J call TRBJ2-7; TRBD2 might be the D (7 bases). Germline assignment: CDR1 SGHAT and CDR2 FQNNGV. The CDR3 has 14 amino acids. V lost 2 bases, J lost 4 bases, and 12 bases lay in between. CDR3 protein: CASSLHGGPYEQYF. CDR3 coding DNA: TGTGCCAGCAGCTTACACGGGGGGCCTTACGAGCAGTACTTC.